The 29 T cell receptor beta chains below all came from one sample that was sequenced in a study of T-cell reconstitution after alpha-beta-depleted transplantation in children. Unique molecular identifiers were built into the TCRbeta library. TCRdb ran MiXCR on the PCR reads and lists one entry per CDR3 protein. The sample includes 380,000 or so distinct CDR3 sequences, roughly 15% of them seen just once. The specimen was PBMCs, collected from the stem cell graft. These receptors all stem from a human donor who donated a stem cell graft to a child with Fanconi anemia.

As to this clonotype: Just one base apart from a much larger clone, this may be a read error. The V gene is TRBV20-1, the J gene TRBJ1-1; D gene ambiguous. Germline assignment: CDR1 DFQATT and CDR2 SNEGSKA (reference sequence). V lost 0 bases and J 3 bases, leaving 8 bases between the germline ends. The CDR3 sequence is 13 residues long. In DNA, the CDR3 is TGCAGTGCTAGAGATAAAAGGGACACTGAAGCTTTCTTT. Protein sequence: CSARDKRDTEAFF.

This clonotype has just a few counts. The CDR3 region has the DNA TGTGCCAGCACCTTTAGCGGGGAGCAAGAGACCCAGTACTTC. Translated: CASTFSGEQETQYF. This chain uses TRBV6-2 or TRBV6-3 with TRBJ2-5; 8 bases align to TRBD2. The CDR3 spans 14 residues. J was trimmed by 2 bases and V by 7 bases; bases with no gene match: 6. Germline-derived CDR1 and CDR2 are MNHEY and SVGEGT.

The V and J genes are TRBV12-3 or TRBV12-4 and TRBJ1-4; D remains unclear. The CDR3 runs 13 residues. V was shortened by 6 bases and J by 10 bases, with 15 bases between the two germline ends. The CDR3 DNA reads TGTGCCAGCAGCCCGACTCAAATTGGAAAACTGTTTTTT. This encodes CASSPTQIGKLFF.

This clonotype was counted between two and nine times. The chain carries TRBV5-1 and TRBJ2-6; D is uncertain. V lost 4 bases and J 5 bases, leaving 7 bases between the germline ends. CDR3 length equals 13 residues. The germline V gene has CDR1 SGHRS and CDR2 YFSETQ. This CDR3 reads CASSVSRANVLTF. As DNA, the CDR3 is TGCGCCAGCAGCGTCTCGAGGGCCAACGTCCTGACTTTC.

V and J are TRBV3-1 and TRBJ1-2, with TRBD1 as a possible D gene (5 bases). Trimming took off 0 bases at V and 2 bases at J, with 19 bases between the two ends. From germline, CDR1 is LGHDT and CDR2 YNNKEL (reference sequence). This CDR3 spans 18 amino acids. CDR3 loop: CASSQEPGRPTDNYGYTF. CDR3 in DNA: TGTGCCAGCAGCCAAGAGCCAGGGCGCCCCACGGACAACTATGGCTACACCTTC.

This clonotype showed up many times. This chain uses TRBV12-3 or TRBV12-4 with TRBJ2-1, with 9 bases fitting TRBD2. CDR3 length equals 14 residues. J lost 7 bases, V lost 7 bases, and 8 bases had no gene match. CDR3 nucleotides: TGTGCCAGCACAATAGCGGGGGTGGATAATGAGCAGTTCTTC. It encodes CASTIAGVDNEQFF.

Only a few counts were recorded for this clonotype. The DNA of the CDR3 is TGCAGTGCTTCGGGACCAAACTACAATGAGCAGTTCTTC. This gives the protein CSASGPNYNEQFF. The chain has TRBV20-1 and TRBJ2-1; D tentatively fits TRBD1 or TRBD2 (5 bases each). CDR3 size: 13 residues. Per germline, CDR1 DFQATT and CDR2 SNEGSKA (reference sequence). Trimming cost V 5 bases and J 3 bases, with 11 bases left between them.

A few counts support this clonotype. The V and J genes are TRBV20-1 and TRBJ2-3, with TRBD2 identical over 7 bases. V lost 0 bases and J lost 6; bases outside the gene matches: 15. This CDR3 has 17 residues. Germline V CDR1 and CDR2: DFQATT, SNEGSKA (reference sequence). The CDR3 is CSARDHKSAGEEDTQYF. As DNA, the CDR3 is TGCAGTGCTAGAGATCATAAATCCGCGGGGGAGGAGGATACGCAGTATTTT.

This clonotype showed up just a few times. This chain joins TRBV29-1 and TRBJ2-1, with D possibly being TRBD1 (6 bases). The CDR3 length is 13 residues. Trimming removed 6 bases from V and 7 bases from J, with 16 bases in between. Germline V CDR1 and CDR2: SQVTM, ANQGSEA. In DNA form, the CDR3 reads TGCAGCGTCGACACCGGGACATCGAATGAGCAGTTCTTC. It translates to CSVDTGTSNEQFF.

At least ten counts were recorded for this clonotype. The rearrangement joins TRBV20-1 to TRBJ2-1; D is uncertain. CDR1 DFQATT and CDR2 SNEGSKA come from the germline V gene (reference sequence). Trimming pared 1 base from V and 5 bases from J, leaving 9 bases between. CDR3 size: 13 residues. CDR3 DNA sequence: TGCAGTGCTAGAGGTGACTTCGACAATGAGCAGTTCTTC. Amino acids: CSARGDFDNEQFF.

The J gene is TRBJ1-1, the V gene TRBV6-6, with D possibly TRBD1 on 5 matching bases. The ends were cut back, 0 bases at V and 11 bases at J, with 10 bases in the middle. The CDR3 spans 12 residues. Germline CDR1 MNHNY, CDR2 SVGAGI (reference sequence). CDR3 nucleotide sequence: TGTGCCAGCAGTTACTCCGGGGGGAGGGCTTTCTTT. Its protein product is CASSYSGGRAFF.

This clonotype has ten or more counts. The gene calls are TRBV29-1 and TRBJ2-3; TRBD1 aligns across 9 bases. The CDR3 spans 15 residues. The germline V gene has CDR1 SQVTM and CDR2 ANQGSEA. V gave up 4 bases and J gave up 3 bases; unmatched junction bases: 8. The DNA of the CDR3 is TGCAGCGTTGGGGGACAGGGATCAAAAACAGATACGCAGTATTTT. Protein sequence: CSVGGQGSKTDTQYF.

The table lists this clonotype with many counts. The J gene is TRBJ2-7, the V gene TRBV20-1, with 7 bases lining up with TRBD2. CDR1 is DFQATT and CDR2 is SNEGSKA in the germline V gene (reference sequence). The V and J ends lost 1 base and 3 bases, in that order; junction bases with no gene match: 9. CDR3 length: 15 amino acids. The CDR3 loop is CSARVPAGTIYEQYF. CDR3 DNA: TGCAGTGCTAGAGTCCCAGCGGGGACCATCTACGAGCAGTACTTC.

V is TRBV12-3 or TRBV12-4 and J is TRBJ1-5; D is unresolved. Trimming left V 5 bases short and J 11 bases short, with 10 bases between. The CDR3 runs 11 residues. CDR3 sequence: CASSTGEAQHF. In DNA, the CDR3 is TGTGCCAGCAGTACCGGGGAGGCCCAGCATTTT.

This clonotype has only a few counts. Sequence at one end of the junction differs from germline and may be a read error. The chain carries TRBV30 and TRBJ2-7; D may match TRBD1 or TRBD2 (5 bases each). The CDR3 runs to 12 residues. The germline CDR1 and CDR2 sequences are GTSNPN and SVGIG (reference sequence). CDR3: CARSVRGVWQYF. In nucleotides, the CDR3 is TGTGCCCGGAGTGTACGAGGGGTATGGCAGTACTTC. Full variable domain (outside the CDR3, taken from reference TRBV30 and TRBJ2-7): SQTIHQWPATLVQPVGSPLSLECTVEGTSNPNLYWYRQAAGRGLQLLFYSVGIGQISSEVPQNLSASRPQDRQFILSSKKLLLSDSGFYLCARSVRGVWQYFGPGTRLTVT.

Many counts were recorded for this clonotype. The chain couples TRBV20-1 to TRBJ2-4, with a possible D match to TRBD2 (6 bases). V was trimmed by 4 bases and J by 0 bases, leaving 10 bases between them. Per germline, CDR1 DFQATT and CDR2 SNEGSKA (reference sequence). The CDR3 sequence is 14 residues long. The CDR3 spells CSAIIGGAKNIQYF. CDR3 coding DNA: TGCAGTGCTATAATCGGGGGAGCCAAAAACATTCAGTACTTC.

This clonotype was recorded at least ten times. V is TRBV6-2 or TRBV6-3 and J is TRBJ2-4, with D possibly called TRBD1 or TRBD2 (5 bases each). V was shortened by 6 bases and J by 3 bases, with 15 bases between the two germline ends. Germline CDR1 MNHEY, CDR2 SVGEGT. This CDR3 has 15 amino acids. DNA of the CDR3: TGTGCCAGCAGCCGTATCGGGGCCGTCAAAAACATTCAGTACTTC. Protein: CASSRIGAVKNIQYF.

V and J are TRBV13 and TRBJ2-1, with D maybe TRBD1 (8 bases). Germline CDR1 and CDR2: PRHDT and FYEKMQ (reference sequence). Trimming pared 1 base from V and 9 bases from J, leaving 19 bases between. This CDR3 region has 16 residues. The DNA of the CDR3 is TGTGCCAGCAGCTTAGTCCCAGGGACAGGCGGGAGTGAGCAGTTCTTC. Translation gives CASSLVPGTGGSEQFF. Combining the CDR3 with reference TRBV13 and TRBJ2-1 gives the whole variable domain AAGVIQSPRHLIKEKRETATLKCYPIPRHDTVYWYQQGPGQDPQFLISFYEKMQSDKGSIPDRFSAQQFSDYHSELNMSSLELGDSALYFCASSLVPGTGGSEQFFGPGTRLTVL.

The chain uses TRBV12-3 or TRBV12-4 and TRBJ1-1; D is unclear. V was clipped by 3 bases and J by 1 base, with 6 bases between them. The CDR3 runs 13 residues. In DNA, the CDR3 is TGTGCCAGCAGTTTCTTCCAGAACACTGAAGCTTTCTTT. Translated: CASSFFQNTEAFF.

The DNA of the CDR3 is TGCAGCGTTGAATTCACAAGGTACAATGAGCAGTTCTTC. Translation: CSVEFTRYNEQFF. The chain uses TRBV29-1 and TRBJ2-1; no firm D call. Germline values: CDR1 SQVTM, CDR2 ANQGSEA. The CDR3 has 13 amino acids. V was cut by 2 bases and J by 4 bases, with 9 bases left in between.

This chain uses TRBV11-3 with TRBJ2-7; D possibly matches TRBD1 or TRBD2 (5 bases each). Germline values: CDR1 SGHNT, CDR2 YENEEA. CDR3 length: 13 amino acids. Trimming took off 0 bases at V and 5 bases at J, with 8 bases between the two ends. The CDR3 protein is CASSLEGVHEQYF. As DNA, the CDR3 is TGTGCCAGCAGCTTAGAGGGGGTCCACGAGCAGTACTTC. The full variable domain, completed using reference TRBV11-3 and TRBJ2-7, is EAGVVQSPRYKIIEKKQPVAFWCNPISGHNTLYWYLQNLGQGPELLIRYENEEAVDDSQLPKDRFSAERLKGVDSTLKIQPAELGDSAVYLCASSLEGVHEQYFGPGTRLTVT.

CDR3 protein: CASSQTSGELFF. The CDR3 region has the DNA TGTGCCAGCAGCCAAACTAGCGGGGAGCTGTTTTTT. V is TRBV3-1 and J is TRBJ2-2; TRBD2 is a possible D gene (5 bases). The CDR3 covers 12 residues. V lost 2 bases and J lost 7, with 5 bases in between. Germline CDR1 is LGHDT and CDR2 is YNNKEL (reference sequence).

In the case of this clonotype: A read error may explain this, as a much larger clone is one base away. A read error is likely, as this CDR3 ends without the conserved phenylalanine or tryptophan. The V call is TRBV10-3, the J call TRBJ1-1; perhaps TRBD1 as D (5 bases). From germline, CDR1 is ENHRY and CDR2 SYGVKD. The CDR3 has 13 residues. V was cut by 6 bases and J by 0 bases, with 8 bases left in between. The CDR3 nucleotides are TGTGCCATCAGGTGGGGGGTGAACACTGAAGCTTTCTGT. Amino acid sequence: CAIRWGVNTEAFC.

This clonotype was counted between two and nine times. This chain connects TRBV5-1 to TRBJ2-3; a possible D gene is TRBD2 (6 bases). In germline, CDR1 is SGHRS, CDR2 YFSETQ. The CDR3 runs 15 residues. Trimming took off 4 bases at V and 5 bases at J, with 17 bases between the two ends. The CDR3 DNA is TGCGCCAGCAGCGCGGGGTCCTCCTCAGGAGATACGCAGTATTTT. Translating gives CASSAGSSSGDTQYF.

This clonotype occurred a few times. The chain combines TRBV12-3 or TRBV12-4 with TRBJ2-2; possible D gene TRBD2, 7 bases. The CDR3 runs 16 residues. Trimming took 2 bases from V and 7 from J, leaving 17 bases between them. CDR3 DNA: TGTGCCAGCAGTTTATACGGCGGGGGCGGGGGCGGGGAGCTGTTTTTT. Encoded protein: CASSLYGGGGGGELFF.

The CDR3 DNA reads TGCAGTGCTAGAGATCCCCAGACTGGGGATACGCAGTATTTT. Translation gives CSARDPQTGDTQYF. The chain is built from TRBV20-1 and TRBJ2-3, with unresolved D. Looked up from germline, CDR1 is DFQATT and CDR2 is SNEGSKA (reference sequence). V lost 0 bases and J 6 bases, leaving 13 bases between the germline ends. This CDR3 spans 14 amino acids.

The table lists this clonotype with a few counts. V is TRBV19 and J is TRBJ1-1, with unresolved D. The length of the CDR3 is 14 residues. V was pared by 9 bases and J by 0 bases, with 14 bases between. The germline CDR1 and CDR2 sequences are LNHDA and SQIVND (reference sequence). The CDR3 spells CARLFSGMNTEAFF. In DNA form, the CDR3 reads TGTGCCAGACTTTTCTCCGGGATGAACACTGAAGCTTTCTTT.

This clonotype was observed a handful of times. V is TRBV6-5 and J is TRBJ2-2; the D gene is possibly TRBD1 (6 bases). This CDR3 has 15 amino acids. V was shortened by 6 bases and J by 1 base, with 12 bases between the two germline ends. In germline, CDR1 is MNHEY, CDR2 SVGAGI. CDR3 sequence reads: CASRTGTLNTGELFF. CDR3 coding DNA: TGTGCCAGCAGGACCGGGACACTGAACACCGGGGAGCTGTTTTTT.

This clonotype has more than one count but fewer than ten. This sequence joins TRBV5-1 and TRBJ1-4, with a possible D match to TRBD1 (5 bases). Per the germline V gene, CDR1 is SGHRS and CDR2 is YFSETQ. Trimming removed 0 bases from V and 6 bases from J, with 9 bases in between. The CDR3 is 14 residues long. DNA of the CDR3: TGCGCCAGCAGCTTGGAGGGGCAGGATGAAAAACTGTTTTTT. Translating it yields CASSLEGQDEKLFF.